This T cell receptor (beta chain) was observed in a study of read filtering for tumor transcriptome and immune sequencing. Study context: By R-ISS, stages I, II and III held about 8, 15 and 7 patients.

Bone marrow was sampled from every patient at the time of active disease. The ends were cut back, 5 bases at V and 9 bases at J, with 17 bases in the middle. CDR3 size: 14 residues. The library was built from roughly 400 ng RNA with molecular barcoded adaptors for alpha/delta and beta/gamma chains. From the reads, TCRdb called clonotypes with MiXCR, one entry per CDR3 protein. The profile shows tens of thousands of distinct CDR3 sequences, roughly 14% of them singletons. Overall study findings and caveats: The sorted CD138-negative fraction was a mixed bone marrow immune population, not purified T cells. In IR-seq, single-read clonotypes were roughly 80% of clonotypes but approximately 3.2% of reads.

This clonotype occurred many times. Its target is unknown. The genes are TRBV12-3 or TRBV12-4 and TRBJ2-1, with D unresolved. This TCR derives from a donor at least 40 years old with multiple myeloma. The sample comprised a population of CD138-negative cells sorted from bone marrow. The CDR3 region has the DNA TGTGCCAGCAGTGTCTTTCGACGACACAGTGAGCAGTTCTTC. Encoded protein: CASSVFRRHSEQFF.